The present TCR beta chain was sequenced within a study of blood T cell repertoires in COVID-19 (dated by TCRdb to about 2020). Broadly, across the study: The collaborator samples originated in the United States, Italy and Spain and spanned the acute and convalescent phases of COVID-19. The material from the prospective study consisted of cDNA or gDNA derived from T cells, B-cell-depleted T cells, or PBMCs. Deeply sampled blood TCRbeta repertoires from subjects exposed to, actively infected with, or recovered from COVID-19 were included in the dataset. The repertoires were released in a freely available public database intended as a resource for research on the immune response to SARS-CoV-2. Samples came from the ongoing ImmuneRACE study (first 160 participants) plus 1,254 subjects from 6 global collaborators. Sample metadata almost always included a de-identified subject ID, COVID-19 status, age in years and sex. HLA class I and class II types, where available, came from metadata supplied by the sample provider rather than from assay-based typing.

Each collaborating institution followed its own protocols to collect whole blood in K2EDTA tubes. For TCRbeta analysis, collaborators shipped samples as frozen whole blood, isolated PBMCs, or DNA extracted from either of those sample types. What the authors observed across the whole study: The quantity of clinical and demographic metadata differed by source and by participant and was supplied without curation.

As for this clone: This receptor's antigen is unknown. No base-level quality is on record; no much larger clone is a single base apart.

The immunoSEQ Assay, a bias-controlled multiplex PCR, was used to amplify TCRbeta CDR3 regions from genomic DNA. Per the authors' processing: The number of nucleated cells in each sample was estimated from the amplification of reference gene primers within the assay. Sequence reads were collapsed and filtered to measure the absolute abundance of every unique TCRbeta CDR3 rearrangement. For each sample, productive Simpson clonality was calculated as the square root of Simpson's diversity index over productive rearrangements. The source is immuneACCESS, and TCRdb retained only in-frame sequences with V and J called. Part of the clones is not carried over; for the studies checked, unresolved V genes explain less than half of this, and the remainder is unexplained. Clone size and the V and J calls come from that table; the DNA yielded D and trimming. The sample table lists around 150,000 clones, approximately 80% of them with a count of one. About 2% of the sample is taken by the ten largest.

The receptor was derived from a man in his 70s with acute or convalescent COVID-19. Sequencing was performed on peripheral blood.

The bases are TGTGCCAGCTCAAAGGGACAGCCTCTCACTGAAGCTTTCTTT. Translated, it gives CASSKGQPLTEAFF. Recombination linked TRBV18 to TRBJ1-1; TRBD1 matches 7 bases in the middle. Trimming takes 5 bases off V and 4 bases off J; junction bases not matched to a gene: 7. Inclusive of the bounding cysteine and phenylalanine, the CDR3 is 14 residues long. Of the read, only the CDR3 DNA is kept; its 42 bases are in frame from base 1. The germline V gene provides CDR1 KGHSH and CDR2 LQKENI.